These 21 T cell receptor beta chains were sequenced from one sample in a study of preoperative IRX-2 immunotherapy in early breast cancer. The repertoire was sequenced with immunoSEQ multiplex PCR; TCRdb's copy has only in-frame clones and lacks some. The sample holds some 3,700 clones, nearly 70% seen once. The sample's treatment: preoperative locoregional IRX-2 cytokine immunotherapy. The material sequenced was tumor tissue, taken after IRX-2 immunotherapy. The receptors were sampled from a human donor with breast cancer.

By sample share, this clone is medium-sized. CDR3 nucleotide sequence: TGTGCCAGCAGCTTATCGAACCAGGGGAACACTGAAGCTTTCTTT. As protein: CASSLSNQGNTEAFF. The rearrangement uses TRBV11-3 and TRBJ1-1; TRBD1 is a possible D gene (5 bases). This CDR3 has 15 residues. Between the trimmed V and J ends, which lost 2 bases and 1 base, there was a span of 11 bases. Germline loops: CDR1 SGHNT, CDR2 YENEEA.

The chain combines TRBV28 with TRBJ1-1, with TRBD1 matching 8 bases. The CDR3 sequence is 12 residues long. Per germline, CDR1 MDHEN and CDR2 SYDVKM. With 8 bases clipped from V and 11 bases from J, the junction kept 10 bases outside the gene matches. CDR3 loop: CASAAGGGRAFF. The CDR3 DNA reads TGTGCCAGCGCGGCAGGGGGCGGGAGGGCTTTCTTT.

This chain links TRBV19 with TRBJ1-5; the D gene is possibly TRBD1 (5 bases). This CDR3 region has 15 residues. Germline assignment: CDR1 LNHDA and CDR2 SQIVND (reference sequence). V was clipped by 3 bases and J by 2 bases, with 11 bases between them. CDR3 in amino acids: CASSITGLGNQPQHF. DNA for the CDR3: TGTGCCAGTAGTATTACAGGACTGGGCAATCAGCCCCAGCATTTT.

The chain employs TRBV18 and TRBJ1-1, with TRBD1 identical over 8 bases. The germline gives CDR1 KGHSH, CDR2 LQKENI. V shed 1 base, J shed 4 bases, and the junction held 5 bases outside the gene matches. CDR3 size: 15 residues. CDR3 DNA sequence: TGTGCCAGCTCACCACAGGGACAGGAGGTCACTGAAGCTTTCTTT. Translation: CASSPQGQEVTEAFF.

The J gene is TRBJ2-2, the V gene TRBV4-1; the D is unclear. CDR1 and CDR2 from the germline V gene are MGHRA and YSYEKL. Deletions cut 3 bases from V and 2 bases from J, with 10 bases between. The CDR3 contains 15 residues. CDR3 in amino acids: CASSHNLGNTGELFF. In nucleotides, the CDR3 is TGCGCCAGCAGCCACAATTTAGGTAACACCGGGGAGCTGTTTTTT.

The chain couples TRBV6-8 to TRBJ2-5; D unclear. Germline V gene lookup returns CDR1 MNHGY and CDR2 SAAAGT. The V end lost 6 bases, the J end lost 4 bases, and 9 bases lay between the germline ends. The CDR3 is 12 residues long. CDR3 sequence reads: CASRGAGETQYF. CDR3 bases: TGTGCCAGCAGAGGAGCTGGAGAGACCCAGTACTTC.

This chain connects TRBV19 to TRBJ1-1, with D maybe TRBD1 (6 bases). V was clipped by 5 bases and J by 3 bases, with 13 bases between them. The CDR3 runs 14 residues. Germline V CDR1 and CDR2: LNHDA, SQIVND (reference sequence). Written as DNA, the CDR3 is TGTGCCAGTAGTGGGCAGGGGCTGGACACTGAAGCTTTCTTT. This translates into CASSGQGLDTEAFF.

This clone showed up just a few times. The chain joins TRBV6-8 to TRBJ2-7; the match to TRBD1 covers 7 bases. CDR1 and CDR2 (germline): MNHGY, SAAAGT. The CDR3 consists of 16 residues. Trimming cost V 6 bases and J 0 bases; bases outside gene matches: 11. The CDR3 DNA reads TGTGCCAGCAGCAAGAAGGGGGCCTACTACTCCTACGAGCAGTACTTC. This translates into CASSKKGAYYSYEQYF.

V usage is TRBV5-1 and J usage is TRBJ1-4; TRBD1 matches at 9 bases. This CDR3 has 14 residues. The ends lost 2 bases at V and 8 bases at J; junction bases unmatched: 4. Germline V gene lookup returns CDR1 SGHRS and CDR2 YFSETQ. The CDR3 region has the DNA TGCGCCAGCAGCTTACAGGGGGCTGGGGAAAAACTGTTTTTT. Its translation is CASSLQGAGEKLFF.

The chain joins TRBV7-6 to TRBJ2-2; possible D gene TRBD2, 6 bases. Between the trimmed V and J ends, which lost 1 base and 4 bases, there was a span of 13 bases. Germline V gene lookup returns CDR1 SGHVS and CDR2 FNYEAQ. CDR3 length equals 16 residues. CDR3 region: CASSLVPAGRTGELFF. The CDR3 DNA reads as TGTGCCAGCAGCTTAGTCCCAGCGGGCCGCACCGGGGAGCTGTTTTTT.

This clone was counted once. The chain links TRBV19 to TRBJ1-1; TRBD1 might be the D (6 bases). CDR1 and CDR2 from the germline V gene are LNHDA and SQIVND (reference sequence). The CDR3 is made up of 12 amino acids. The ends were cut back, 6 bases at V and 3 bases at J, with 8 bases in the middle. CDR3 sequence: CASRGGDTEAFF. The CDR3 DNA reads as TGTGCCAGTAGAGGGGGAGACACTGAAGCTTTCTTT.

The V gene is TRBV23-1, the J gene TRBJ1-2, with a tentative D call TRBD1 (6 bases). TRBV23-1 is an ORF, with its function uncertain. The CDR3 has 15 residues. V lost 4 bases to trimming and J lost 4 bases, with 16 bases between them. CDR3 bases: TGCGCCAGCAGTCTAACGGGGGCGAGCCTCTATGGCTACACCTTC. This codes for CASSLTGASLYGYTF.

This clone has a handful of counts. The gene calls are TRBV19 and TRBJ1-5, with 9 bases fitting TRBD1. V trimming: 6 bases; J trimming: 2 bases; junction bases outside the gene matches: 5. This CDR3 comprises 15 residues. The germline V gene has CDR1 LNHDA and CDR2 SQIVND (reference sequence). The CDR3 bases are TGTGCCAGTAGAGAGGGACAGGGTGGCAATCAGCCCCAGCATTTT. It codes for CASREGQGGNQPQHF.

With regard to this clone: At one end the junction does not follow the germline gene, possibly because of a read error. The genes are TRBV6-1 and TRBJ2-2; no reliable D call. The CDR3 runs to 14 residues. Germline-derived CDR1 and CDR2 are MNHNS and SASEGT. CDR3 region: CAISEAVNTGELFF. DNA of the CDR3: TGTGCCATCAGTGAAGCTGTGAACACCGGGGAGCTGTTTTTT.

The chain combines TRBV2 with TRBJ1-5; D unresolved. The V end was cut by 2 bases, the J end by 2 bases, with 10 bases between. This CDR3 comprises 15 residues. Germline CDR1 SNHLY, CDR2 FYNNEI. CDR3: CASSEMGTGNQPQHF. As DNA, the CDR3 is TGTGCCAGCAGTGAAATGGGAACGGGCAATCAGCCCCAGCATTTT.

The chain employs TRBV18 and TRBJ2-1; 7 positions match TRBD2. V trimming: 5 bases; J trimming: 0 bases; junction bases outside the gene matches: 4. Germline V CDR1 and CDR2: KGHSH, LQKENI. This CDR3 has 15 residues. Here the CDR3 DNA reads TGTGCCAGCTCATACGGGAGGACCTCCTACAATGAGCAGTTCTTC. This encodes CASSYGRTSYNEQFF.

This chain connects TRBV9 to TRBJ1-2; maybe TRBD1 (5 bases). The germline gives CDR1 SGDLS, CDR2 YYNGEE. V shed 7 bases and J shed 0 bases, with 16 bases lying between them. The CDR3 spans 15 residues. CDR3 sequence: CASSTPGTANYGYTF. The CDR3 DNA reads TGTGCCAGCTCGACCCCCGGGACTGCTAACTATGGCTACACCTTC. The whole variable domain, filled in from reference TRBV9 and TRBJ1-2, reads DSGVTQTPKHLITATGQRVTLRCSPRSGDLSVYWYQQSLDQGLQFLIQYYNGEERAKGNILERFSAQQFPDLHSELNLSSLELGDSALYFCASSTPGTANYGYTFGSGTRLTVV.

The chain combines TRBV14 with TRBJ1-1; D unclear. The CDR3 spans 13 residues. V lost 4 bases, J lost 11 bases, and 17 bases lay in between. Germline CDR1 reads SGHDN; CDR2 reads FVKESK. The CDR3 spells CASSPNVWGGAFF. The CDR3, as DNA: TGTGCCAGCAGCCCCAACGTTTGGGGAGGTGCTTTCTTT.

V usage is TRBV7-2 and J usage is TRBJ2-3, with TRBD2 matching over 13 bases. The V gene's germline CDR1 is SGHTA and CDR2 FQGNSA. The CDR3 is 16 residues long. V trimming: 5 bases; J trimming: 5 bases; junction bases outside the gene matches: 7. DNA for the CDR3: TGTGCCAGCAGCCCACTAGCGGGAGGGCTTGGAGATACGCAGTATTTT. This gives the protein CASSPLAGGLGDTQYF. The entire variable domain, with the rest obtained from reference TRBV7-2 and TRBJ2-3, is as follows: GAGVSQSPSNKVTEKGKDVELRCDPISGHTALYWYRQSLGQGLEFLIYFQGNSAPDKSGLPSDRFSAERTGGSVSTLTIQRTQQEDSAVYLCASSPLAGGLGDTQYFGPGTRLTVL.

The chain carries TRBV7-6 and TRBJ1-2, with a possible D match to TRBD1 (5 bases). Deletions cut 1 base from V and 4 bases from J, with 10 bases between. The CDR3 is 14 amino acids. Germline assignment: CDR1 SGHVS and CDR2 FNYEAQ. CDR3 nucleotides: TGTGCCAGCAGCTTAGATGCGGGGGGCTATGGCTACACCTTC. Amino acids: CASSLDAGGYGYTF.

A few counts support this clone. The chain is built from TRBV15 and TRBJ1-1; 10 positions match TRBD1. J was trimmed by 11 bases and V by 0 bases; bases with no gene match: 6. The CDR3 has 14 amino acids. In germline, CDR1 is LNHNV, CDR2 YYDKDF (reference sequence). CDR3 loop: CATSRDRGQGRAFF. As DNA, the CDR3 is TGTGCCACCAGCAGAGATAGGGGACAGGGGAGGGCTTTCTTT.